This note documents a single T cell receptor beta chain sequence. Data came from immunoSEQ multiplex PCR; TCRdb stores just in-frame clones and leaves some out. The table shows approximately 290,000 clones, with 75% to 95% occurring only once. The record originates from a study of blood T cell repertoires in COVID-19. CDR3 length: 15 residues. The germline CDR1 and CDR2 sequences are ENHRY and SYGVKD. V shed 5 bases and J 0 bases; nucleotides not matched to a gene: 5. Each participant's cohort was designated according to participant-reported clinical history. Input material: PBMCs or T cells enriched from blood (not recorded which). The clonotype originates from a woman younger than 45 who had recovered from COVID-19. The chain couples TRBV10-3 to TRBJ1-2; 8 bases map to TRBD1. In DNA form, the CDR3 reads TGTGCCATCAGTACGAGGGACAGGACTAACTATGGCTACACCTTC. It is translated as CAISTRDRTNYGYTF.